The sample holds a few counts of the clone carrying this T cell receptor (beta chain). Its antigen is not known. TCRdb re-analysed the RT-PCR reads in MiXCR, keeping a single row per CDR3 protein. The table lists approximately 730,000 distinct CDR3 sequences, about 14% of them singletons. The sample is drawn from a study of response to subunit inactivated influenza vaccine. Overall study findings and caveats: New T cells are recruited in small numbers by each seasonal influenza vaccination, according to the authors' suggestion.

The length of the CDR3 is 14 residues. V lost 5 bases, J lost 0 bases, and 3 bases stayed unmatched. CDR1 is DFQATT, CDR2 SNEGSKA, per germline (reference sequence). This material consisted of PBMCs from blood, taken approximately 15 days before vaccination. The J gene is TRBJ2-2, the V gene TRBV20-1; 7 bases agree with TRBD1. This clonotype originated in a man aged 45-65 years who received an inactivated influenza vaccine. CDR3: CSAAGTANTGELFF. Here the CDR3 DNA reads TGCAGTGCTGCCGGGACAGCGAACACCGGGGAGCTGTTTTTT.